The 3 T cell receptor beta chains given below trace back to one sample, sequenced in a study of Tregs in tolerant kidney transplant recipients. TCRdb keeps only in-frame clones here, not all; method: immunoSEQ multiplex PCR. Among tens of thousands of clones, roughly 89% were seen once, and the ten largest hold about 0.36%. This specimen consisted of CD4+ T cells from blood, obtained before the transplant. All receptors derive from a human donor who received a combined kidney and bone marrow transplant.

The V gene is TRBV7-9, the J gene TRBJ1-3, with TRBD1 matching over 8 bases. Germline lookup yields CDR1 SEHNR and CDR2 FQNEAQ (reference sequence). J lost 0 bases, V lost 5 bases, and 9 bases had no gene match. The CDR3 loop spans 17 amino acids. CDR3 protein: CASSPRGQANSGNTIYF. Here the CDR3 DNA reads TGTGCCAGCAGCCCCAGGGGACAGGCGAACTCTGGAAACACCATATATTTT.

CDR3 protein: CATSREGGSFGNTIYF. The DNA for the CDR3 is TGTGCCACCAGCAGAGAAGGGGGCTCTTTTGGAAACACCATATATTTT. The chain couples TRBV15 to TRBJ1-3; TRBD1 agrees at 7 bases. Germline values: CDR1 LNHNV, CDR2 YYDKDF (reference sequence). The CDR3 length is 16 residues. V gave up 0 bases and J gave up 3 bases; unmatched junction bases: 5.

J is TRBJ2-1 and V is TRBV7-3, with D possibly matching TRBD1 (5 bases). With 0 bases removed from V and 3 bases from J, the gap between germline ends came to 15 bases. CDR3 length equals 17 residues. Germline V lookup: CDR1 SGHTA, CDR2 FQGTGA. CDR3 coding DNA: TGTGCCAGCAGCTTAACAGTCGGGCAGGGAAGCTACAATGAGCAGTTCTTC. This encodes CASSLTVGQGSYNEQFF. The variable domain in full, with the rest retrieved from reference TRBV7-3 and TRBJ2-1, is GAGVSQTPSNKVTEKGKYVELRCDPISGHTALYWYRQSLGQGPEFLIYFQGTGAADDSGLPNDRFFAVRPEGSVSTLKIQRTERGDSAVYLCASSLTVGQGSYNEQFFGPGTRLTVL.